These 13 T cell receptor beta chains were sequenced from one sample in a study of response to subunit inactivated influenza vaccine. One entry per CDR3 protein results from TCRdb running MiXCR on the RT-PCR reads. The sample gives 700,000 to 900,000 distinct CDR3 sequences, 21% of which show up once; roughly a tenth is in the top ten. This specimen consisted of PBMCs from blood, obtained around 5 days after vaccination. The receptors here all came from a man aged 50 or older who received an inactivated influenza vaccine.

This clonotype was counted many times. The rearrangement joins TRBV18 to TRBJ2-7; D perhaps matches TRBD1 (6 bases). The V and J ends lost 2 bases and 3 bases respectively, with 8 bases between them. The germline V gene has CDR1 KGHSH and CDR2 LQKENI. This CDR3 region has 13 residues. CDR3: CASSPGQYYEQYF. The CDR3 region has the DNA TGTGCCAGCTCACCAGGACAGTACTACGAGCAGTACTTC.

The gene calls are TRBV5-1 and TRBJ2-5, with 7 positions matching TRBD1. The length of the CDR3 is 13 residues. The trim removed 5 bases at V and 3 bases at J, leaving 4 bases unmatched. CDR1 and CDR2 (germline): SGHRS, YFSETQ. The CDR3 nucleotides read TGCGCCAGCAGAAAACAGGGGAAAGAGACCCAGTACTTC. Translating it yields CASRKQGKETQYF. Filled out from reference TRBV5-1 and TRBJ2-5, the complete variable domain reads KAGVTQTPRYLIKTRGQQVTLSCSPISGHRSVSWYQQTPGQGLQFLFEYFSETQRNKGNFPGRFSGRQFSNSRSEMNVSTLELGDSALYLCASRKQGKETQYFGPGTRLLVL.

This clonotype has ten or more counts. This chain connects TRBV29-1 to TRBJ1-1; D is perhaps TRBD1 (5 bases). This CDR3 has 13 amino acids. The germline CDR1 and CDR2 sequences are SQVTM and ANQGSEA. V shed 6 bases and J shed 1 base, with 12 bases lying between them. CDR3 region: CSVGGGGNTEAFF. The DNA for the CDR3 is TGCAGCGTGGGGGGTGGCGGGAACACTGAAGCTTTCTTT. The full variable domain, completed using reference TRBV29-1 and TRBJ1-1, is SAVISQKPSRDICQRGTSLTIQCQVDSQVTMMFWYRQQPGQSLTLIATANQGSEATYESGFVIDKFPISRPNLTFSTLTVSNMSPEDSSIYLCSVGGGGNTEAFFGQGTRLTVV.

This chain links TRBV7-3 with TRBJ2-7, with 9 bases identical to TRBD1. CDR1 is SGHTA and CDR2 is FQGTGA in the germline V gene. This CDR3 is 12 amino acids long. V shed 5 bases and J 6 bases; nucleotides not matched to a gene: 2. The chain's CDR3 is CASSTGGGEQYF. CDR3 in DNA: TGTGCCAGCAGCACAGGGGGCGGCGAGCAGTACTTC. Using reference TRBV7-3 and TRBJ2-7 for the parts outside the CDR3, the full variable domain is GAGVSQTPSNKVTEKGKYVELRCDPISGHTALYWYRQSLGQGPEFLIYFQGTGAADDSGLPNDRFFAVRPEGSVSTLKIQRTERGDSAVYLCASSTGGGEQYFGPGTRLTVT.

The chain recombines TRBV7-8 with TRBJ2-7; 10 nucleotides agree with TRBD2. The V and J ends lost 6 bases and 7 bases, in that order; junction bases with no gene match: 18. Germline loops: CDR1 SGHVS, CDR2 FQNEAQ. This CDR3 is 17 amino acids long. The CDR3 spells CASRGTVGTSVPWEQYF. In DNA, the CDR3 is TGTGCCAGCAGAGGGACTGTTGGGACTAGCGTTCCTTGGGAGCAGTACTTC.

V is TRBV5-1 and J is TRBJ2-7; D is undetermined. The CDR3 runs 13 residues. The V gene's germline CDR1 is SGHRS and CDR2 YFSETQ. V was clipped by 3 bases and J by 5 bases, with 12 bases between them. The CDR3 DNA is TGCGCCAGCAGCTCCCGGGCGGCCCACGAGCAGTACTTC. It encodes CASSSRAAHEQYF.

In DNA, the CDR3 is TGCGCCAGCAGCCTCGGGGCCACGGGCTCCTACGAGCAGTACTTC. This encodes CASSLGATGSYEQYF. The chain employs TRBV5-1 and TRBJ2-7; the D gene could be TRBD1 or TRBD2 (5 bases each). The CDR3 is made up of 15 amino acids. CDR1 and CDR2 (germline): SGHRS, YFSETQ. The germline V and J ends were trimmed by 4 bases and 0 bases, with 14 bases remaining between them.

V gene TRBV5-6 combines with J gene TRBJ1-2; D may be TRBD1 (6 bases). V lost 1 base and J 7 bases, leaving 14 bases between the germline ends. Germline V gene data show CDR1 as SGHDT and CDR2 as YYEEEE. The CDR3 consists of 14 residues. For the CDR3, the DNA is TGTGCCAGCAGCTTGTACAGGGAAAGAGGTGGCTACACCTTC. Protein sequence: CASSLYRERGGYTF.

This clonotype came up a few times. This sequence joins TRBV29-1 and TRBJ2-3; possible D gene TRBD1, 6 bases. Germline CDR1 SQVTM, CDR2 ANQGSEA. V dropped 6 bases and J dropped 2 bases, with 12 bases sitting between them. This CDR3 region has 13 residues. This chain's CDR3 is CSVEGVVTDTQYF. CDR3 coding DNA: TGCAGCGTCGAGGGGGTTGTCACAGATACGCAGTATTTT.

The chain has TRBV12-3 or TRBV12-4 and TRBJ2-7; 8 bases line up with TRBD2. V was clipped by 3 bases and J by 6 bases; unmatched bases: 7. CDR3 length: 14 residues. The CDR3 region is CASSLGAGGGEQYF. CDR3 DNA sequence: TGTGCCAGCAGTTTGGGCGCGGGGGGCGGCGAGCAGTACTTC.

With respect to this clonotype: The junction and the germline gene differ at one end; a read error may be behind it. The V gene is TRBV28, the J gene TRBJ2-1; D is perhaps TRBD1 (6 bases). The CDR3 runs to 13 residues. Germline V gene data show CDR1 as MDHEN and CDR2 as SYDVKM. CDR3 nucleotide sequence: TGTGCCGGCAGGGGCAGGGCATACAATGAGCAGTTCTTC. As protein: CAGRGRAYNEQFF.

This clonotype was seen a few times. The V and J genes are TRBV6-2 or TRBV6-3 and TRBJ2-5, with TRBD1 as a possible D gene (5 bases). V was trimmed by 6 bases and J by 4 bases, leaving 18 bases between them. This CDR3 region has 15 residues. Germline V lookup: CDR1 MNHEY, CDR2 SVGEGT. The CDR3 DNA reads TGTGCCAGCAGCCTCATAAGGACACTGGGAGAGACCCAGTACTTC. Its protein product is CASSLIRTLGETQYF.

The CDR3 coding sequence is TGTGCCAGCGGGCGGTGGGGACAGGGCCCCACCGGGGAGCTGTTTTTT. Amino acid sequence: CASGRWGQGPTGELFF. The chain links TRBV6-1 to TRBJ2-2; TRBD1 matches 9 bases. The J segment lost 4 bases and the V segment lost 8 bases, leaving 11 bases of the junction unmatched. Germline V lookup: CDR1 MNHNS, CDR2 SASEGT. The CDR3 runs to 16 residues.